This T cell receptor (beta chain) is drawn from a study of blood T cell repertoires in COVID-19. About the study: Sites in the United States, Italy and Spain provided acute and convalescent COVID-19 samples. PBMCs, B-cell-depleted T cells, or T cells provided the cDNA or gDNA that made up the material.

The study recruited people aged roughly 18 to 100 years across approximately 24 US areas. V dropped 1 base and J dropped 3 bases, with 10 bases sitting between them. From germline, CDR1 is SGHTA and CDR2 FQGNSA. The CDR3 runs to 15 residues. In the source study's methods: Reference gene primer amplification gave nucleated cell count estimates. TCRdb's copy holds only in-frame clones and misses some; the assay was immunoSEQ multiplex PCR. The V and J calls and clone size are taken from that table; D and trimming were inferred from the DNA. Of 270,000 or so clones listed, more than 85% were seen once; the top ten hold roughly 2.8%.

This sequence originates from a man aged 35-49 years who had been exposed to COVID-19. The J gene is TRBJ1-5, the V gene TRBV7-2; D is possibly TRBD1 (6 bases). Sequencing was performed on PBMCs or T cells enriched from blood (not recorded which). The DNA of the CDR3 is TGTGCCAGCAGCTTAGGAGGACAGTTCAATCAGCCCCAGCATTTT. Its protein product is CASSLGGQFNQPQHF.